The T cell receptor beta chain under discussion was sequenced for a study of neurological immune-mediated disorders. Study outcomes and limitations: The highest TCR clonal expansion occurred in HTLV-1-associated myelopathy; multiple sclerosis fell below healthy controls.

This clonotype was detected ten times or more. Antigen specificity is unknown. MiXCR was run by TCRdb on the 5' RACE reads, yielding one entry per CDR3 protein. This sample carries tens of thousands of distinct CDR3 sequences, nearly 7.5% of them seen once, and the ten largest clones take about 4.5%. Unsorted libraries were generated from 2 million PBMCs. These cells had been stored in RNAlater at -80 C. Trimming took 6 bases from V and 11 from J, leaving 20 bases between them. This CDR3 contains 14 residues. J is TRBJ1-5 and V is TRBV12-3 or TRBV12-4, with D possibly TRBD1 on 5 matching bases. The TCR sequence derives from a middle-aged woman in good health. Sample: PBMCs. CDR3 sequence (DNA): TGTGCCAGCAGCCGGGACCCGACTACCCTATCCCAGCATTTT. This sequence encodes CASSRDPTTLSQHF.